This T cell receptor beta chain was observed in a study of shared clonotypes between healthy human individuals. Study-wide context: Donor composition was a couple of women and a few men, aged 18 to 49. CD8 memory received one plate per donor, CD8 naive two, CD4 memory three and CD4 naive three.

Produced via immunoSEQ multiplex PCR; TCRdb's table is partial and in-frame only. The profile shows millions of clones, roughly 93% of them singletons. Trimming removed 6 bases at V and 9 bases at J, with 22 bases between. The CDR3 sequence is 14 residues long. The germline V gene encodes CDR1 SQVTM and CDR2 ANQGSEA. The chain links TRBV29-1 to TRBJ2-3; a weak D match, TRBD1 (6 bases). The sequence derives from a man aged 18 to 30 in good health. Some clones in this sample may be carry-over from other donors' samples. Sequencing input: naive CD4+ T cells from PBMCs. Subset specified: CD45RA+ positively selected. CDR3 loop: CSVASLAAQGTQYF. As DNA, the CDR3 is TGCAGCGTGGCCTCTCTTGCGGCACAGGGCACGCAGTATTTT.